A few counts support the clone carrying this T cell receptor (beta chain). Its antigen is as yet unknown. V lost 2 bases and J 0 bases, leaving 7 bases between the germline ends. Germline assignment: CDR1 SGHRS and CDR2 YFSETQ. The length of the CDR3 is 14 residues. TCRdb passed the 5' RACE reads through MiXCR, listing each CDR3 protein once. Found here are about 430,000 distinct CDR3 sequences, around 20% of them singletons; the top ten hold 15% to 20%. The record originates from a study of T cells after yellow fever vaccination. Study findings and constraints: Though weaker, the secondary response peaked faster, on day 5 versus 15. Post-booster reappearance was seen for most primary-vaccination clones (96% CD4, roughly 91% CD8). Abundant bulk-population clonotypes could contaminate the FACS-sorted repertoires.

The sequence was collected from a man between 18 and 35 years old who received the YFV17D yellow fever vaccine. Sample: PBMCs, taken before the yellow fever booster vaccination. The genes are TRBV5-1 and TRBJ2-3; no definite D call. The CDR3 sequence: CASSFLPSTDTQYF. In DNA form, the CDR3 reads TGCGCCAGCAGCTTTTTGCCTAGCACAGATACGCAGTATTTT. The full variable domain, in which reference TRBV5-1 and TRBJ2-3 provide the parts outside the CDR3, is KAGVTQTPRYLIKTRGQQVTLSCSPISGHRSVSWYQQTPGQGLQFLFEYFSETQRNKGNFPGRFSGRQFSNSRSEMNVSTLELGDSALYLCASSFLPSTDTQYFGPGTRLTVL.